The rows below give T cell receptor beta chains drawn from one sample of a study of T cells in Graves' hyperthyroidism and ophthalmopathy. MiXCR was run by TCRdb on the multiplex PCR reads, yielding one entry per CDR3 protein. This table has about 570,000 distinct CDR3 sequences, 35% to 55% appearing once. Sample: peripheral blood or thyroid tissue (not recorded which). The receptor source for this set is an adult woman with Graves' disease, either hyperthyroidism or ophthalmopathy (not recorded which). Both conserved end residues are part of each CDR3. Fields, in order: CDR3 DNA, CDR3 protein, D gene, clone size, J gene, V gene. D genes are given only for firm matches. Only part of the rows carry a size: once, few, many, or a class if the clone is expanded.

TGCGCCAGCCGGGACAGCTGTGAAAAACTGTTTTTT	CASRDSCEKLFF	TRBD1	-	TRBJ1-4	TRBV5-1
TGTGCCAGCAGTACCCAGGCCGGGGTAAGAACTGAAGCTTTCTTT	CASSTQAGVRTEAFF	-	-	TRBJ1-1	TRBV6-6
TGTGTCAGCAGCTCGGGACAGGAAGCTTTCTTT	CVSSSGQEAFF	TRBD1	few	TRBJ1-1	TRBV7-9
TGTGCCAGCAGCGACCCCCAGGGGGACACTGAAGCTTTCTTT	CASSDPQGDTEAFF	TRBD1	-	TRBJ1-1	TRBV9
TGCAGTGCGCGGGGAGGACACAGTAATGAAAAACTGTTTTTT	CSARGGHSNEKLFF	-	many	TRBJ1-4	TRBV20-1
TGCAGTGCTCCCCTACCGACACAGACCCAGTACTTC	CSAPLPTQTQYF	-	many	TRBJ2-5	TRBV20-1
TGCAGTGCCCCAACAAGCCCTGAGACCCAGTACTTC	CSAPTSPETQYF	-	many	TRBJ2-5	TRBV20-1
TGTGCCAGTAGTATGCTGCCTCGACAGACTAGCAATCAGCCCCAGCATTTT	CASSMLPRQTSNQPQHF	-	-	TRBJ1-5	TRBV19
TGTGCCAGCAGTGAAGGCTGGCTATCCCAGTACTTC	CASSEGWLSQYF	-	-	TRBJ2-5	TRBV2
TGCAGTGCTAGAGACGGCACTAATGAAAAACTGTTTTTT	CSARDGTNEKLFF	-	few	TRBJ1-4	TRBV20-1
TGTGCCGGCAGACCTAGCGGGATTGGGGAGATCCAGTACTTC	CAGRPSGIGEIQYF	TRBD2	-	TRBJ2-5	TRBV6-1
TGTGCCAGCAGCATCAGCCGGGACGGTAACTATGGCTACACCTTC	CASSISRDGNYGYTF	-	-	TRBJ1-2	TRBV9
TGCAGTGCCGCGCAAGGGGATCAGCCCCACTTT	CSAAQGDQPHF	-	-	TRBJ1-6	TRBV20-1
TGTGCCAGCAGCTCGGACCGTCGCAGTGGCTACACCTTC	CASSSDRRSGYTF	-	-	TRBJ1-2	TRBV6-5
TGTGCCAGCAGTGCCCAGGGTGGATTTCACTATGGCTACACCTTC	CASSAQGGFHYGYTF	-	-	TRBJ1-2	TRBV2
TGCGCCAGCAGCCGGCCTGGTGACAGACGCATATATGGCTACACCTTC	CASSRPGDRRIYGYTF	-	many	TRBJ1-2	TRBV4-1
TGTGCCAGCAGCTTAGCGGGACAGGAGCCCCAGCATTTT	CASSLAGQEPQHF	TRBD1	-	TRBJ1-5	TRBV11-2
TGCAGTGCTAGAACTCGGGCTGAAAAGGTGTTTTTT	CSARTRAEKVFF	-	many	TRBJ1-4	TRBV20-1
TGTGCCAGCAGTGGAGAGGCCTCGGGGTACTTC	CASSGEASGYF	-	many	TRBJ2-7	TRBV2
TGTGCCAGCCTTCGGACAGGGATCGCCGGGGAGCTGTTTTTT	CASLRTGIAGELFF	TRBD1	-	TRBJ2-2	TRBV24-1
TGCGCCAGCAGCCAGGTTCTACAGGGGCGGGATCAGCCCCAGCATTTT	CASSQVLQGRDQPQHF	TRBD1	many	TRBJ1-5	TRBV4-1
TGTGCCAGCTTCCCCGTTCTAGCAGCTTACACCGGGGAGCTGTTTTTT	CASFPVLAAYTGELFF	-	many	TRBJ2-2	TRBV12-3/TRBV12-4
TGTGCCAGCAGCTCCTGGGTGGGGGAGACCCAGTACTTC	CASSSWVGETQYF	-	-	TRBJ2-5	TRBV7-6
TGTGCCAGCAGCCCGGGCCCGACCCGTTATGGCTACACCTTC	CASSPGPTRYGYTF	-	-	TRBJ1-2	TRBV5-4
TGTGCCATCAGTGCGGGCAAGACGAACACCGGGGAGCTGTTTTTT	CAISAGKTNTGELFF	-	-	TRBJ2-2	TRBV10-3
TGTGCCAGTAGGAGGGACAGCCAAGAGACCCAGTACTTC	CASRRDSQETQYF	TRBD1	few	TRBJ2-5	TRBV19
TGTGCCAGTTCTATGGAAAGCTTCATGAATCAGCCCCAGCATTTT	CASSMESFMNQPQHF	-	many	TRBJ1-5	TRBV19
TGTGCCAGCAGCTACGGGACGAGGGGCTCTGGAAACACCATATATTTT	CASSYGTRGSGNTIYF	-	-	TRBJ1-3	TRBV7-8
TGCGCCAGCAGCCGTGCCCAGCGGGAGCTCGAGACCCAGTACTTC	CASSRAQRELETQYF	TRBD2	-	TRBJ2-5	TRBV5-1
TGTGCCAGCACCTCTAGGGCCTTAGGGAACACCGGGGAGCTGTTTTTT	CASTSRALGNTGELFF	-	many	TRBJ2-2	TRBV7-2
TGTGCCATCAGCCCCCAAACAGGGTTAGGCACCGGGGAGCTGTTTTTT	CAISPQTGLGTGELFF	-	-	TRBJ2-2	TRBV10-3
TGTGCCAGCAGTTTAGGCCTGACCGAAGCTTTCTTT	CASSLGLTEAFF	-	many	TRBJ1-1	TRBV12-3/TRBV12-4
TGCGCCAGCAGTGAACGGGCCGGGGATGGCTACACCTTC	CASSERAGDGYTF	-	-	TRBJ1-2	TRBV10-2
TGCGCCAGCAGTCCTCGAGGGGAAACCGAAGCTTTCTTT	CASSPRGETEAFF	-	-	TRBJ1-1	TRBV10-2
TGCAGCGTTGAAGATCCCCCCGGGGGGGTGCGCACTGAAGCTTTCTTT	CSVEDPPGGVRTEAFF	-	-	TRBJ1-1	TRBV29-1
TGTGCCAGTAGCAACTCCCGGACAGAAGGAAACACCATATATTTT	CASSNSRTEGNTIYF	-	many	TRBJ1-3	TRBV19
TGCGCCAGCAGCCATCCTGTTCAGGAAGTGGTTCAGGAGACCCAGTACTTC	CASSHPVQEVVQETQYF	-	many	TRBJ2-5	TRBV4-1
TGTGCCAGCAGCGTAGGAGCAGATGGCTACACCTTC	CASSVGADGYTF	-	many	TRBJ1-2	TRBV9
-	CASSTSGVFYEQYF	-	few	TRBJ2-7	TRBV28
TGCAGTGCTAGCCGGGGACAGACGAATTCACCCCTCCACTTT	CSASRGQTNSPLHF	TRBD1	many	TRBJ1-6	TRBV20-1
TGTGCCAGCAGCCGTGGACAGGGGCTCTCCTACGAGCAGTACTTC	CASSRGQGLSYEQYF	TRBD1	many	TRBJ2-7	TRBV14
TGTGCCACCAGCAAGCGGACAGATCCCTACGAGCAGTACTTC	CATSKRTDPYEQYF	-	-	TRBJ2-7	TRBV15
TGTGCCAGCAGCGTAGACGATGAGCAGTTCTTC	CASSVDDEQFF	-	-	TRBJ2-1	TRBV9
TGTGCCCGACTAGCGGGAAGAGGCGAGCAGTACTTC	CARLAGRGEQYF	TRBD2	-	TRBJ2-7	TRBV14
TGTGCCATCAGGGAGGGGACTAGCCCCTTAGCGGGAGGGCCATCGCAGTACTTC	CAIREGTSPLAGGPSQYF	TRBD2	-	TRBJ2-7	TRBV10-3
TGCAGCTTGTTTGGGGAAACTGAAGCTTTCTTT	CSLFGETEAFF	-	-	TRBJ1-1	TRBV29-1
TGTGCCATCAGTTACTCGGGCTCGTCAGGCCAGGGCTACACCTTC	CAISYSGSSGQGYTF	-	-	TRBJ1-2	TRBV10-3